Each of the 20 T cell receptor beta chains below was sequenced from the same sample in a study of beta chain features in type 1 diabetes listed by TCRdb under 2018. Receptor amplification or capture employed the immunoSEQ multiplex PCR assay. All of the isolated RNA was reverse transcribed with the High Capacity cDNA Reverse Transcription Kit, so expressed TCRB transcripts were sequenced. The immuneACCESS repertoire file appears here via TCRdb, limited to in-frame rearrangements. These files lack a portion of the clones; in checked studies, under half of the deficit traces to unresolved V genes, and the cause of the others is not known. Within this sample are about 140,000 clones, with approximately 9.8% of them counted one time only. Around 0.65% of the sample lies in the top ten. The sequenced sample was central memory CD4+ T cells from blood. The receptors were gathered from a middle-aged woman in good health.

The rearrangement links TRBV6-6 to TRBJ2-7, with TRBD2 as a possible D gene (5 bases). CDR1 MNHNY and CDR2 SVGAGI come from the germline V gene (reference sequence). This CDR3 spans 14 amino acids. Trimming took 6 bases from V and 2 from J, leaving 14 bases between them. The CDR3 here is CASSINGLAYEQYF. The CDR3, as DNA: TGTGCCAGCAGCATCAACGGACTGGCCTACGAGCAGTACTTC.

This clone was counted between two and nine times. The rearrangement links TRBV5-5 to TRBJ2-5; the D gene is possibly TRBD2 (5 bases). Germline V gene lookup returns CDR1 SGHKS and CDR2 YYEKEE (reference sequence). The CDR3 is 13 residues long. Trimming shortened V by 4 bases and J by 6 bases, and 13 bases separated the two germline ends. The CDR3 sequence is CASSGGGVQTQYF. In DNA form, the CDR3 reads TGTGCCAGCAGCGGAGGAGGAGTTCAGACCCAGTACTTC.

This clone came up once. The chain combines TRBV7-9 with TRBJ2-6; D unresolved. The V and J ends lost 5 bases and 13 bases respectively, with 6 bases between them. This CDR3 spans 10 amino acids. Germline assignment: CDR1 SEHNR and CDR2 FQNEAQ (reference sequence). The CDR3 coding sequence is TGTGCCAGCAGCGGAGAAGTCCTGACTTTC. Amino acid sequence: CASSGEVLTF. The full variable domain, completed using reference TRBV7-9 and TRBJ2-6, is DTGVSQNPRHKITKRGQNVTFRCDPISEHNRLYWYRQTLGQGPEFLTYFQNEAQLEKSRLLSDRFSAERPKGSFSTLEIQRTEQGDSAMYLCASSGEVLTFGAGSRLTVL.

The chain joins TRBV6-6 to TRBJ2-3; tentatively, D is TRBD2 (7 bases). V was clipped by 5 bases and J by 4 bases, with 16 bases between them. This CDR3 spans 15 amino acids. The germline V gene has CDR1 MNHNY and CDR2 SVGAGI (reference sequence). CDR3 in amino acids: CASSRTGGGADTQYF. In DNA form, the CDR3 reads TGTGCCAGCAGTAGGACGGGGGGCGGGGCAGATACGCAGTATTTT.

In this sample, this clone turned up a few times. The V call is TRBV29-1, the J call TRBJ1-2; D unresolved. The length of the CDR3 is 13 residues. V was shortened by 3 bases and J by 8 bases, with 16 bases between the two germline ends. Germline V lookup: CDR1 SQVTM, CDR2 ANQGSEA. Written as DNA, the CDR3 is TGCAGCGTTGATAGCACGCTCTCTAACGGCTACACCTTC. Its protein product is CSVDSTLSNGYTF.

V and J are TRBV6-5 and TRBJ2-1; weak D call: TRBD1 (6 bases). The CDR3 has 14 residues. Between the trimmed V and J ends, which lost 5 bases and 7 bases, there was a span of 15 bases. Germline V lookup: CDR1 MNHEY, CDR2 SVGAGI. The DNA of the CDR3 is TGTGCCAGCAGTAGCCGGGACAAATCGAATGAGCAGTTCTTC. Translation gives CASSSRDKSNEQFF.

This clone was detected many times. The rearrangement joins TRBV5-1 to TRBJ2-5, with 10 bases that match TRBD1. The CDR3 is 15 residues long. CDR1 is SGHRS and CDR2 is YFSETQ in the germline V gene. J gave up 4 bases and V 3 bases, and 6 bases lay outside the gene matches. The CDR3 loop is CASSSGQGGTETQYF. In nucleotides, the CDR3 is TGCGCCAGCAGCTCCGGACAGGGGGGAACAGAGACCCAGTACTTC.

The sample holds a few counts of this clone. The CDR3 protein is CASSTFSTDTQYF. CDR3 coding DNA: TGTGCCAGCAGTACTTTTAGCACAGATACGCAGTATTTT. This chain connects TRBV2 to TRBJ2-3; D uncertain. CDR3 length: 13 amino acids. V was trimmed by 5 bases and J by 0 bases, leaving 6 bases between them. Germline CDR1 is SNHLY and CDR2 is FYNNEI.

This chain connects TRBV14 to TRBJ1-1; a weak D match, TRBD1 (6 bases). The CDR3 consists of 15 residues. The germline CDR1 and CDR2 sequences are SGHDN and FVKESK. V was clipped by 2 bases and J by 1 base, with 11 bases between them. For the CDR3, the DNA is TGTGCCAGCAGCCAATCCCGGACAGCGAACACTGAAGCTTTCTTT. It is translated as CASSQSRTANTEAFF.

This CDR3 reads CASSLRGGSNEKLFF. Here the CDR3 DNA reads TGTGCCAGCAGCTTGAGGGGCGGATCTAATGAAAAACTGTTTTTT. The chain employs TRBV5-4 and TRBJ1-4; D is possibly TRBD1 (5 bases). From germline, CDR1 is SGHNT and CDR2 YYREEE (reference sequence). V was pared by 1 base and J by 3 bases, with 10 bases between. The CDR3 spans 15 residues.

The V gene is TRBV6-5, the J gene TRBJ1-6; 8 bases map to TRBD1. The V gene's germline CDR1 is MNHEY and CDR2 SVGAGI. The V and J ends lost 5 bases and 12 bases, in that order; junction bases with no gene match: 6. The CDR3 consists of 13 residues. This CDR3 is CASSRGQDLPLHF. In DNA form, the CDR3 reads TGTGCCAGCAGTCGGGGACAGGACTTACCCCTCCACTTT.

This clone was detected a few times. The CDR3 sequence: CASNRGVDSPLHF. DNA for the CDR3: TGTGCCAGCAATCGGGGGGTGGATTCACCCCTCCACTTT. The chain is built from TRBV7-2 and TRBJ1-6, with D perhaps TRBD1 (5 bases). The CDR3 is 13 amino acids. Trimming cost V 7 bases and J 8 bases, with 12 bases left between them. CDR1 is SGHTA and CDR2 is FQGNSA in the germline V gene.

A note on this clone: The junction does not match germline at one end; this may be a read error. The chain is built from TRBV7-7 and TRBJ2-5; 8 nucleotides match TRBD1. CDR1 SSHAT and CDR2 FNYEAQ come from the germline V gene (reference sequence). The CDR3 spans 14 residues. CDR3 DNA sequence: TGTGCTAGCAGCACCGGACAGGGCAGGGAGACCCAGTACTTC. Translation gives CASSTGQGRETQYF.

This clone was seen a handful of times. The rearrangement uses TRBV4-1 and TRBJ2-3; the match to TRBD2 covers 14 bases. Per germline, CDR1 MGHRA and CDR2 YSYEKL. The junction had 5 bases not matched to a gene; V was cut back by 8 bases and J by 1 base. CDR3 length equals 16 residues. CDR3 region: CASGRLAGGGTDTQYF. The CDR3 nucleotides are TGCGCCAGCGGGAGACTAGCGGGGGGGGGCACAGATACGCAGTATTTT.

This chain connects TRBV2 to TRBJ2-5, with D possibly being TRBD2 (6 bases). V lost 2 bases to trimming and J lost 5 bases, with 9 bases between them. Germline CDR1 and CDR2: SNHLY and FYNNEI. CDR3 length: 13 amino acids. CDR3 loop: CASSETSRETQYF. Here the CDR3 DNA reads TGTGCCAGCAGTGAAACTAGCCGGGAGACCCAGTACTTC. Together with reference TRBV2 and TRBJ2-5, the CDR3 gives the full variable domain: EPEVTQTPSHQVTQMGQEVILRCVPISNHLYFYWYRQILGQKVEFLVSFYNNEISEKSEIFDDQFSVERPDGSNFTLKIRSTKLEDSAMYFCASSETSRETQYFGPGTRLLVL.

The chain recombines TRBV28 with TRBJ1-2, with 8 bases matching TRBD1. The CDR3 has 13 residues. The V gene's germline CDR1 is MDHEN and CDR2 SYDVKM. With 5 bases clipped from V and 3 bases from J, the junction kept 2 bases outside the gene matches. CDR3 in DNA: TGTGCCAGCAGTCCAGGGGGCGACTATGGCTACACCTTC. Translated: CASSPGGDYGYTF.

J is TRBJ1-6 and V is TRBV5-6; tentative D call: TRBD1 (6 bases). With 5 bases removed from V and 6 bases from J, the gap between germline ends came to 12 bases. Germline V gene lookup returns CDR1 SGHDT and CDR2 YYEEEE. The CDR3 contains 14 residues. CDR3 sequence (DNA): TGTGCCAGCAGAGGACAGTTTAGTAATTCACCCCTCCACTTT. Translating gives CASRGQFSNSPLHF.

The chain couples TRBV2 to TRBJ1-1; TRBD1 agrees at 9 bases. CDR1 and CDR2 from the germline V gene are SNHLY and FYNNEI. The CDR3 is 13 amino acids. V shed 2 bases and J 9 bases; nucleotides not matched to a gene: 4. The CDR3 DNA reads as TGTGCCAGCAGTGAATTGGGACAGGGCCAAGCTTTCTTT. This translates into CASSELGQGQAFF.

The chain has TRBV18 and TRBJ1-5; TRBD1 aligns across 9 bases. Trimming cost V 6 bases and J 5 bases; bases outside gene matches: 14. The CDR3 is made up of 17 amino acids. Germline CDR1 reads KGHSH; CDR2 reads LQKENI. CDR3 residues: CASSRFSGTGSDQPQHF. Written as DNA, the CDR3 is TGTGCCAGCTCCAGGTTCTCCGGGACAGGGTCAGATCAGCCCCAGCATTTT.

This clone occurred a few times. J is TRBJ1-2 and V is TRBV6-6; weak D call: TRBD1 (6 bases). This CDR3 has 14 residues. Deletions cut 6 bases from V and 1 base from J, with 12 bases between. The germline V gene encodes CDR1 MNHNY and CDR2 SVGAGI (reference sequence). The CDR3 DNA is TGTGCCAGCAGGGATGAACAGGGTAACTATGGCTACACCTTC. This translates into CASRDEQGNYGYTF.